These T cell receptor beta chains were read from a single sample in a study of early stage breast cancer tumors. Sequencing used immunoSEQ multiplex PCR; TCRdb keeps in-frame clones, though not all of them. Found here are 25,000 to 35,000 clones, 70% to 90% of them singletons; the top ten hold 9.3%. The sequencing input was blood. The receptor set was obtained from a person between 50 and 60 years old with breast cancer. Each CDR3 is given with its conserved first and last residue. D genes are given only for firm matches. Rows may omit the clone size; those that give it use once, few, many or a size class.

J,size,V,D,DNA,CDR3
TRBJ1-2,.,TRBV4-1,TRBD1,TGCGCCAGCAGCCAAGATCTTGGCAGGGGGGATGGCTACACCTTC,CASSQDLGRGDGYTF
TRBJ2-7,.,TRBV6-1,.,TGTGCCAGCACCGAGGCTGGGAGCTACGAGCAGTACTTC,CASTEAGSYEQYF
TRBJ1-5,.,TRBV6-5,.,TGTGCCAGCAGTTACGAAGGGTCCAACAATCAGCCCCAGCATTTT,CASSYEGSNNQPQHF
TRBJ1-4,.,TRBV5-6,.,TGTGCCAGCAGCTTTCGGGCAGTTAATGAAAAACTGTTTTTT,CASSFRAVNEKLFF
TRBJ2-2,.,TRBV6-1,TRBD1,TGTGCCAGCAGTGACGTTGTAACAGGGGCCACCGGGGAGCTGTTTTTT,CASSDVVTGATGELFF
TRBJ1-5,.,TRBV13,.,TGTGCCAGCGGCGACCGTGGCGACAATCAGCCCCAGCATTTT,CASGDRGDNQPQHF
TRBJ1-2,.,TRBV19,.,TGTGCCAGTAGTATCCCAGGGGCGGACTATGGCTACACCTTC,CASSIPGADYGYTF
TRBJ1-1,.,TRBV6-5,.,TGTGCCAGCAGTCGGCAAGGGATGGTGGTAACTGAAGCTTTCTTT,CASSRQGMVVTEAFF
TRBJ2-3,.,TRBV10-2,TRBD2,TGCGCCAGCATCCCGGTAGCGGGGGGGTCAGATACGCAGTATTTT,CASIPVAGGSDTQYF
TRBJ2-7,once,TRBV5-1,.,TGCGCCAGCAGCTTGGGGTCTTCCTACGAGCAGTACTTC,CASSLGSSYEQYF
TRBJ2-4,few,TRBV5-5,.,TGTGCCAGCAGCTTACCCGGGACACCAAACATTCAGTACTTC,CASSLPGTPNIQYF